Here is one T cell receptor (beta chain) with its context. This sample is part of a study of blood T cell repertoires in COVID-19. Study context: Sites in the United States, Italy and Spain provided acute and convalescent COVID-19 samples.

As handled by the study authors: Amplification from reference gene primers served as the basis for estimated nucleated cell counts. TCRdb's table, derived via immunoSEQ multiplex PCR, lists solely in-frame clones and lacks some. V and J calls and clone size are those listed in that table; D and trimming were worked out from the DNA. The data contain 270,000 or so clones, approximately 86% of them singletons. This CDR3 is built from 13 residues. Trimming left V 5 bases short and J 1 base short, with 8 bases between. Germline V gene sequence: CDR1 SEHNR, CDR2 FQNEAQ (reference sequence). Donors in Cohort 3 counted as recovered after two negative PCRs, clearance, or symptom resolution.

The sample consisted of PBMCs or T cells enriched from blood (not recorded which). This sequence joins TRBV7-9 and TRBJ1-1; D unclear. This TCR derives from a woman aged 18-29 years who had recovered from COVID-19. CDR3 bases: TGTGCCAGCAGCCCTACTCGGAACACTGAAGCTTTCTTT. Translated: CASSPTRNTEAFF.